The next 17 T cell receptor beta chains were all read from a single sample in a study of early T cells in non-severe SARS-CoV-2 infection. TCRdb recomputed calls from the 5' RACE reads with MiXCR, one row per CDR3 protein. The table lists 69,000 or so distinct CDR3 sequences, less than 15% of them singletons, with about 5.2% in the top ten. The sequenced material came from whole blood. Receptors were obtained from an adult who was a healthcare worker with PCR-confirmed SARS-CoV-2 infection or an uninfected control (not recorded which).

This rearrangement joins TRBV12-3 or TRBV12-4 to TRBJ2-3; no clear D gene. V was shortened by 2 bases and J by 1 base, with 10 bases between the two germline ends. This CDR3 is 15 amino acids long. The CDR3 protein is CASSLTALRTDTQYF. As DNA, the CDR3 is TGTGCCAGCAGTTTAACCGCTTTGCGCACAGATACGCAGTATTTT.

This clonotype was recorded a few times. The gene calls are TRBV7-6 and TRBJ2-1, with D perhaps assigned TRBD1 or TRBD2 (6 bases each). This CDR3 has 17 amino acids. CDR1 and CDR2 (germline): SGHVS, FNYEAQ. V lost 3 bases to trimming and J lost 1 base, with 16 bases between them. The CDR3 sequence: CASSFNPPGASYNEQFF. The CDR3 DNA sequence: TGTGCCAGCAGCTTCAATCCCCCGGGGGCTTCCTACAATGAGCAGTTCTTC. Combining the CDR3 with reference TRBV7-6 and TRBJ2-1 gives the whole variable domain GAGVSQSPRYKVTKRGQDVALRCDPISGHVSLYWYRQALGQGPEFLTYFNYEAQQDKSGLPNDRFSAERPEGSISTLTIQRTEQRDSAMYRCASSFNPPGASYNEQFFGPGTRLTVL.

Remarks on this clonotype: A much larger clonotype is one base distant, so this may be a read error. The chain recombines TRBV6-5 with TRBJ1-1; D possibly corresponds to TRBD1 (5 bases). This CDR3 has 15 residues. Germline V gives CDR1 MNHEY, CDR2 SVGAGI. The CDR3 DNA sequence: TGTACCAGCAGTTATTTCACAGGAGCGAACACTGAAGCTTTCTTT. Translated: CTSSYFTGANTEAFF.

Many counts were recorded for this clonotype. The gene calls are TRBV4-1 and TRBJ2-1, with 7 bases identical to TRBD1. Germline lookup yields CDR1 MGHRA and CDR2 YSYEKL. With 6 bases clipped from V and 4 bases from J, the junction kept 9 bases outside the gene matches. The CDR3 runs 15 residues. The CDR3 sequence is CASSHTGDPYNEQFF. The CDR3 DNA is TGCGCCAGCAGTCACACAGGGGATCCGTACAATGAGCAGTTCTTC.

This chain connects TRBV20-1 to TRBJ2-2; 11 bases map to TRBD2. The germline V gene encodes CDR1 DFQATT and CDR2 SNEGSKA (reference sequence). The CDR3 is made up of 14 amino acids. The V gene end was trimmed by 3 bases and the J gene end by 4 bases; junction bases not matched to a gene: 1. The CDR3 region has the DNA TGCAGTGCTAGGACTAGCGGGACCACCGGGGAGCTGTTTTTT. Translating gives CSARTSGTTGELFF.

The genes are TRBV12-3 or TRBV12-4 and TRBJ2-3, with no clear D. The CDR3 contains 15 residues. Trimming removed 1 base from V and 0 bases from J, with 8 bases in between. CDR3 bases: TGTGCCAGCAGTTTAGGCTTCCGTAGCACAGATACGCAGTATTTT. It is translated as CASSLGFRSTDTQYF.

The sample holds a few counts of this clonotype. The CDR3 loop reads CASSTTTNSPLHF. The DNA of the CDR3 is TGTGCCAGCAGTACGACAACTAATTCACCCCTCCACTTT. The chain employs TRBV12-3 or TRBV12-4 and TRBJ1-6, with no clear D. The CDR3 covers 13 residues. V was shortened by 5 bases and J by 6 bases, with 8 bases between the two germline ends.

Worth noting for this clonotype: One base away lies a much larger clone, so this may be a sequencing read error. The CDR3 does not close with the conserved phenylalanine or tryptophan, likely indicating a read error. The chain joins TRBV5-1 to TRBJ1-1; the D is unclear. CDR3 length: 15 amino acids. Trimming took 0 bases from V and 3 from J, leaving 12 bases between them. Per the germline V gene, CDR1 is SGHRS and CDR2 is YFSETQ. The CDR3 region has the DNA TGCGCCAGCAGCTTGGTTGGAGGAGGCGACACTGAAGCTTTCCTT. This codes for CASSLVGGGDTEAFL.

In this sample, this clonotype turned up many times. The genes are TRBV12-2 and TRBJ2-7; the table's TRBD1 call for D was not verified on the DNA. TRBV12-2 is described as a pseudogene. The CDR3 contains 15 residues. CDR3 sequence reads: CASHSLRDRRYEQYF. DNA of the CDR3: TGTGCAAGTCACTCTCTCCGGGACAGGAGATACGAGCAGTACTTC.

This clonotype occurred a few times. The chain recombines TRBV6-1 with TRBJ2-3; D is unclear. CDR3 length: 12 amino acids. CDR1 and CDR2 from the germline V gene are MNHNS and SASEGT. Trimming removed 7 bases at V and 0 bases at J, with 5 bases between. The CDR3 bases are TGTGCCAGCACAAGCAGCACAGATACGCAGTATTTT. It specifies CASTSSTDTQYF.

This clonotype was seen a few times. The J gene is TRBJ1-2, the V gene TRBV28; 7 bases are shared with TRBD1. Trimming cost V 1 base and J 5 bases; bases outside gene matches: 10. The CDR3 runs to 16 residues. Germline CDR1 is MDHEN and CDR2 is SYDVKM. As DNA, the CDR3 is TGTGCCAGCAGTTTATCTGACAGGGCAGGGGGGTATGGCTACACCTTC. This translates into CASSLSDRAGGYGYTF.

The genes are TRBV7-9 and TRBJ2-7, with D uncertain. With 6 bases removed from V and 0 bases from J, the gap between germline ends came to 15 bases. The CDR3 contains 15 residues. CDR1 and CDR2 (germline): SEHNR, FQNEAQ (reference sequence). The CDR3 bases are TGTGCCAGCAGTAATCCCGCCGGCGGCTCCTACGAGCAGTACTTC. This encodes CASSNPAGGSYEQYF.

This clonotype was recorded a few times. The J gene is TRBJ2-5, the V gene TRBV7-2, with D tentatively TRBD2 (6 bases). CDR3 length: 14 amino acids. Trimming pared 1 base from V and 3 bases from J, leaving 9 bases between. Germline CDR1 is SGHTA and CDR2 is FQGNSA. CDR3 nucleotides: TGTGCCAGCAGCTTAGAGGTAGCGGAAGAGACCCAGTACTTC. It codes for CASSLEVAEETQYF.

A few counts support this clonotype. The chain employs TRBV29-1 and TRBJ2-5, with 7 nucleotides matching TRBD2. The CDR3 length is 14 residues. V lost 0 bases and J lost 5; bases outside the gene matches: 6. Looked up from germline, CDR1 is SQVTM and CDR2 is ANQGSEA. Written as DNA, the CDR3 is TGCAGCGTTGAAGATACGTGGGGAGGGGAGACCCAGTACTTC. Amino acids: CSVEDTWGGETQYF.

The chain links TRBV15 to TRBJ1-3; no clear D gene. The CDR3 is 15 residues long. Trimming took 1 base from V and 2 from J, leaving 9 bases between them. Germline CDR1 reads LNHNV; CDR2 reads YYDKDF (reference sequence). CDR3 DNA: TGTGCCACCAGCAGAGGTGGTTACACTGGAAACACCATATATTTT. Translation gives CATSRGGYTGNTIYF.

Ten or more counts support this clonotype. This sequence joins TRBV5-1 and TRBJ2-3; 8 bases line up with TRBD2. Germline values: CDR1 SGHRS, CDR2 YFSETQ. The CDR3 is 17 residues long. The V segment lost 4 bases and the J segment 3 bases; nucleotides outside the gene matches: 13. The CDR3 nucleotides are TGCGCCAGCAGCCGACGTCCAGCGGGAGAGAGGACAGATACGCAGTATTTT. It yields the protein CASSRRPAGERTDTQYF.

This chain joins TRBV12-3 or TRBV12-4 and TRBJ1-6, with unresolved D. The V end lost 1 base, the J end lost 10 bases, and 8 bases lay between the germline ends. This CDR3 is built from 13 residues. The CDR3 loop reads CASSLGRWSPLHF. CDR3 bases: TGTGCCAGCAGTTTAGGCCGCTGGTCACCCCTCCACTTT.